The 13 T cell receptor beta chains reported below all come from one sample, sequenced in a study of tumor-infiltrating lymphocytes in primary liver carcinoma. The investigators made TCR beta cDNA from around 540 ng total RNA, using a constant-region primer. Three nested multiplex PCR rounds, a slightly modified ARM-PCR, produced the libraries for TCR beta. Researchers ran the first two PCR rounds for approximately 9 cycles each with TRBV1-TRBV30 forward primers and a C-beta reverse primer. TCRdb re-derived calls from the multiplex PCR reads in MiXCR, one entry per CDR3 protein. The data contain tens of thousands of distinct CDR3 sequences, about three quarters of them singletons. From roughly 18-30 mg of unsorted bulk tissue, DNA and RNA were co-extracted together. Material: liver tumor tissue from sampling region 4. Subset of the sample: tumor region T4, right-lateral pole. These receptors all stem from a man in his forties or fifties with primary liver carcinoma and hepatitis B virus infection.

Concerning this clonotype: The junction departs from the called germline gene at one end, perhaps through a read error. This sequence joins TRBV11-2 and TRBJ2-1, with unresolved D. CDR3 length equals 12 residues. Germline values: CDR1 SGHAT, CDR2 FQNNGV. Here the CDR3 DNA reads TGTGCCAGCAGCCCCTCCTACGATGAGCAATTCTTC. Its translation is CASSPSYDEQFF.

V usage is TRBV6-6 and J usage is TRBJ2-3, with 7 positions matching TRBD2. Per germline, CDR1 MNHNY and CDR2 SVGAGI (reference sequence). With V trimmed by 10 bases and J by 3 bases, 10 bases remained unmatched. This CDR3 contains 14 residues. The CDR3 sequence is CAIRCSGNTDTQYF. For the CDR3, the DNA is TGTGCCATCAGATGCAGCGGGAATACAGATACGCAGTATTTT.

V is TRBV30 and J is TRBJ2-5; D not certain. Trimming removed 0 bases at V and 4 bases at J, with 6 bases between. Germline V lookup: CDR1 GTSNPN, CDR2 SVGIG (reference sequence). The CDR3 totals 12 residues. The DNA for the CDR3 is TGTGCCTGGAGTGTGAACCTAGAGACCCAGTACTTC. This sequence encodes CAWSVNLETQYF.

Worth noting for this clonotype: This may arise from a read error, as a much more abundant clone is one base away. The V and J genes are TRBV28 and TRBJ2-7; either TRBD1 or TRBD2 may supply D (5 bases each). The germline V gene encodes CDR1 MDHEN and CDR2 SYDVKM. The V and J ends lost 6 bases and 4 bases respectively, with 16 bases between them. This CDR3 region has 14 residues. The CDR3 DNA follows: TGTGCCAGCAGGGAGTGGGACGCCCAATACGAGCAGTACTTC. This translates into CASREWDAQYEQYF.

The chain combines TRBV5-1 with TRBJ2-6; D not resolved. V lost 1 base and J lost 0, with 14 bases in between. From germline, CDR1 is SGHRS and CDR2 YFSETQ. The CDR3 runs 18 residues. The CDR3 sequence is CASSLRAGITSGANVLTF. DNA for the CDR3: TGCGCCAGCAGCTTGAGGGCCGGTATAACCTCTGGGGCCAACGTCCTGACTTTC.

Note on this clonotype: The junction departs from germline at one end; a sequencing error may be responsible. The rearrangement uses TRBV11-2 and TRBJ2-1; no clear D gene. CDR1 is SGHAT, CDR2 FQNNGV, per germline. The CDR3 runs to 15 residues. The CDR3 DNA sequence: TGTGCCAGTAGCTTAGTCATAGACTCCTACAGTGAGCAGTTATTC. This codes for CASSLVIDSYSEQLF.

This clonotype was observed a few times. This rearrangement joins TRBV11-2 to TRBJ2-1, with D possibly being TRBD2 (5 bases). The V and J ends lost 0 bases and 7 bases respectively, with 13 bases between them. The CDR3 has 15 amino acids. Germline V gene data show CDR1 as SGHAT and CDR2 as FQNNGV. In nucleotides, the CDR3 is TGTGCCAGCAGCTTAGAGCTCCTAGCAATGAATGAGCAGTTCTTC. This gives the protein CASSLELLAMNEQFF.

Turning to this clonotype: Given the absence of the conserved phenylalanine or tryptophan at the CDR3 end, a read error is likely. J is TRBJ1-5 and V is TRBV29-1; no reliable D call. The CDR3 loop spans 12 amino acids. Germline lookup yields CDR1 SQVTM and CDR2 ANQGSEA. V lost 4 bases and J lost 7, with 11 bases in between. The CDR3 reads CSVGWAGQPQHL. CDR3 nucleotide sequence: TGCAGCGTTGGCTGGGCGGGGCAGCCCCAGCATCTT.

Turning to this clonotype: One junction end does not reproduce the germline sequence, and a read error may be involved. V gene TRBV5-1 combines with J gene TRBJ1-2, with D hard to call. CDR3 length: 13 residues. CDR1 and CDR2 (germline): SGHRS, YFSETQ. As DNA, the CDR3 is TGCGCCAGCAGCTTGGGTCAAGGCGTCGGCTACGCCTTC. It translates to CASSLGQGVGYAF.

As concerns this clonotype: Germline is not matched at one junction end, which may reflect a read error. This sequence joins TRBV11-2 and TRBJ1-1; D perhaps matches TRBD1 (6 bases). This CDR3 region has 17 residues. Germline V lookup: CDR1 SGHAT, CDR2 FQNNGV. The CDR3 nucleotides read TGTGCCAGCAGCTTAATGGGTACAGGGAAGTTAGTCCGTGAAGCCCTTTTT. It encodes CASSLMGTGKLVREALF.

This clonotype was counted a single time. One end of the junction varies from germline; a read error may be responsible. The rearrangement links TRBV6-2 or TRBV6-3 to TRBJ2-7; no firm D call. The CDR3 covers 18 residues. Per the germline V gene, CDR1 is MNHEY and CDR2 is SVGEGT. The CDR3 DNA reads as TGTGCCAGCAGTTATAATACCCGAACTATCGGGTACTCCTACGAGCGGTACTTC. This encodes CASSYNTRTIGYSYERYF.

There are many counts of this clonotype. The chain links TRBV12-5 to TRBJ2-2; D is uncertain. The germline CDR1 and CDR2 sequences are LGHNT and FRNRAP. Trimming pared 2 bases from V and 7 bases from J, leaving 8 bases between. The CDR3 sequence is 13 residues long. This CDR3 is CASGLTTYGELFF. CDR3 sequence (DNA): TGTGCTAGTGGTTTGACAACCTACGGGGAGCTGTTTTTT.

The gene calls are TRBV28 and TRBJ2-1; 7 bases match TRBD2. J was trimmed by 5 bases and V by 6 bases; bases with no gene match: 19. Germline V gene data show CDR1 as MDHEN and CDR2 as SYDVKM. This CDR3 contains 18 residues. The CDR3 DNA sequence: TGTGCCAGCAGCCTCCGGGGGGATGGATTTTCAACCGACAATGAGCAGTTCTTC. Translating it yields CASSLRGDGFSTDNEQFF.